This is a list of T cell receptor beta chains from one sample in a study of cytomegalovirus exposure and HLA in healthy donors. The table came from immunoSEQ multiplex PCR; TCRdb's copy has only in-frame clones and leaves some out. The table has under 200,000 clones, about 65% seen once. Sequencing was performed on PBMCs. These receptors were obtained from a woman in her twenties or thirties in good health and CMV-seronegative. CDR3s include the opening cysteine and the closing phenylalanine or tryptophan. A D gene is named only where the DNA matches it firmly. Clone size is given for some rows only: seen once, a few or many times, or a class if the clone is expanded.

J | V | size | D | DNA | CDR3
TRBJ2-3 | TRBV4-1 | . | . | TGCGCCAGCAGCCGGGCTAGCGCCACAGATACGCAGTATTTT | CASSRASATDTQYF
TRBJ2-5 | TRBV5-6 | . | . | TGTGCCAGCAGCCTTCTAGGATCCGTAGAGACCCAGTACTTC | CASSLLGSVETQYF
TRBJ1-4 | TRBV2 | . | . | TGTGCCAGCGGAAGGGGTCCAGAAAAACTGTTTTTT | CASGRGPEKLFF
TRBJ2-1 | TRBV4-2 | . | . | TGTGCCAGCAGCCAAGAGCCCCAGGGTAGGTCCTATGAGCAGTTCTTC | CASSQEPQGRSYEQFF
TRBJ2-7 | TRBV5-4 | . | TRBD2 | TGTGCCAGCAGCACCTCTAGCGGGAGTTACGAGCAGTACTTC | CASSTSSGSYEQYF
TRBJ1-3 | TRBV5-1 | few | . | TGCGCCAGCAGCCTGGAGGGAGTGCCTGGAAACACCATATATTTT | CASSLEGVPGNTIYF
TRBJ1-5 | TRBV6-1 | . | . | TGTGCCAGCAGTGAAAGGGGGTCCCTCAAGGGGCCCCAGCATTTT | CASSERGSLKGPQHF
TRBJ2-3 | TRBV28 | few | . | TGTGCCAGCAGTTTGGTACGCCCCCCCGGGCAGTATTTT | CASSLVRPPGQYF
TRBJ1-3 | TRBV4-3 | . | TRBD1 | TGCGCCAGCAGCCTAACAGAGGACAGGGTCTCTGGAAACACCATATATTTT | CASSLTEDRVSGNTIYF
TRBJ2-1 | TRBV11-2 | . | TRBD2 | TGTGCCACCATAATTGGGGGGGGGCAGTTCTTC | CATIIGGGQFF
TRBJ2-3 | TRBV28 | . | TRBD1 | TGTGCCAGCCAGACAGGGGGAACGACAGATACGCAGTATTTT | CASQTGGTTDTQYF
TRBJ2-7 | TRBV5-6 | . | . | TGTGCCAGCAGCTTAGCAGGCCTGGGCTACGAGCAGTACTTC | CASSLAGLGYEQYF
TRBJ2-7 | TRBV6-5 | . | . | TGTGCCAGCAGTTTAGGGGGAGGGCCGGAGGAGCAGTACTTC | CASSLGGGPEEQYF
TRBJ2-1 | TRBV28 | . | . | TGTGCCACTTCTAACTCCTACAATGAGCAGTTCTTC | CATSNSYNEQFF
TRBJ2-5 | TRBV6-1 | . | . | TGTGCCAGCAGTGTTGGGGACACCGGTTGGTTGGAGACCCAGTACTTC | CASSVGDTGWLETQYF
TRBJ1-2 | TRBV9 | . | . | TGTGCCAGCAGCGTAGATCAGGGGAGGGGTGGCTACACCTTC | CASSVDQGRGGYTF
TRBJ2-5 | TRBV6-5 | few | TRBD2 | TGTGCCAGCAGCCCACCGGGACTAAAAGCCCAGTACTTC | CASSPPGLKAQYF
TRBJ2-7 | TRBV10-3 | . | TRBD1 | TGTGCCATCAGTGAGAGACAGGGGAGTGGGGCCTACGAGCAGTACTTC | CAISERQGSGAYEQYF
TRBJ1-6 | TRBV28 | . | TRBD1 | TGTGCCAGCGAACAGGGGACCCTCTATAATTCACCCCTCCACTTT | CASEQGTLYNSPLHF
TRBJ1-2 | TRBV30 | . | . | TGTGCCTGGAGTGTACCCCCAATAGATGGCTACACCTTC | CAWSVPPIDGYTF
TRBJ2-7 | TRBV5-1 | once | TRBD2 | TGCGCCAGCAGCTTGGGCTCTAGCGGCCACTCCTACGAGCAGTACTTC | CASSLGSSGHSYEQYF
TRBJ2-7 | TRBV19 | . | TRBD2 | TGTGCCAGTACCTACGGAGCTAGCGGCACCTACGAGCAGTACTTC | CASTYGASGTYEQYF
TRBJ2-2 | TRBV7-2 | . | . | TGTGCCAGCACCTTTAGGGGGTCCGGGGAGCTGTTTTTT | CASTFRGSGELFF
TRBJ2-1 | TRBV30 | . | . | TGTGCCTGGACTTGGCAGGGTATCTACAATGAGCAGTTCTTC | CAWTWQGIYNEQFF
TRBJ2-1 | TRBV4-3 | . | TRBD2 | TGCGCCAGCAGCAACACGGGAGGGGCCTACAATGAGCAGTTCTTC | CASSNTGGAYNEQFF
TRBJ2-1 | TRBV25-1 | . | TRBD1 | TGTGCCAGCAGTGAAGAGACAGGGGAGTTTTACAATGAGCAGTTCTTC | CASSEETGEFYNEQFF
TRBJ1-2 | TRBV9 | . | TRBD1 | TGTGCCAGCAGCGCCGGGACAGGGTACTATGGCTACACCTTC | CASSAGTGYYGYTF
TRBJ2-1 | TRBV14 | . | . | TGTGCCAGCAGCCACCCCCCTCGTTGGGGGCTCATTCAGTTCTTC | CASSHPPRWGLIQFF